This T cell receptor (beta chain) was sequenced for a study of T cells in Graves' hyperthyroidism and ophthalmopathy. Amplification targeted TCR beta CDR3 regions from RNA transcripts. The TCR CDR3 was amplified in a first-round RT-PCR using the HTBI primer set. TCRdb fed the multiplex PCR reads into MiXCR, producing one record per CDR3 protein. Of 240,000 or so distinct CDR3 sequences detected, about a sixth appear once; the ten largest clones hold 25% to 30%. Germline lookup yields CDR1 MNHEY and CDR2 SMNVEV (reference sequence). The junction had 10 bases not matched to a gene; V was cut back by 1 base and J by 3 bases. The CDR3 runs 17 residues.

The origin of this receptor is a woman aged 18 to 35 with Graves' ophthalmopathy. The chain recombines TRBV27 with TRBJ2-3, with TRBD2 matching 7 bases. The sample consisted of blood. The CDR3, as DNA: TGTGCCAGCAGTTTATTAACTCCTAGCGGATTAACAGATACGCAGTATTTT. The encoded protein is CASSLLTPSGLTDTQYF.